This T cell receptor (beta chain) was sequenced for a study of T cells after yellow fever vaccination. Turning to the study itself: Preparation used SMART-Seq v4 Ultra Low Input for the low-cell-number fractions. Points from the study as a whole: Post-booster repertoires again held most primary-vaccination clones (roughly 95% CD4, just under 90% CD8). FACS-sorted repertoires could harbor abundant contaminating bulk-population clonotypes.

This CDR3 spans 17 amino acids. Germline-derived CDR1 and CDR2 are SGHVS and FQNEAQ. The junction had 7 bases not matched to a gene; V was cut back by 0 bases and J by 4 bases. Note on this clonotype: Its cognate antigen is unknown.

TCRdb reanalysed the 5' RACE reads using MiXCR and keeps one entry per CDR3 protein. The sample has 150,000 to 200,000 distinct CDR3 sequences; 7% to 10% are singletons. The receptor was isolated from a man younger than 35 who received the YFV17D yellow fever vaccine. The J gene is TRBJ2-3, the V gene TRBV7-8, with TRBD2 identical over 10 bases. The sequences come from CD8+ T cells sorted from PBMCs, collected 45 days after the yellow fever booster vaccination. CDR3 protein: CASSLAWETSGADTQYF. The DNA of the CDR3 is TGTGCCAGCAGCTTAGCCTGGGAAACTAGCGGGGCAGATACGCAGTATTTT. Full variable domain (rest looked up from reference TRBV7-8 and TRBJ2-3): GAGVSQSPRYKVAKRGQDVALRCDPISGHVSLFWYQQALGQGPEFLTYFQNEAQLDKSGLPSDRFFAERPEGSVSTLKIQRTQQEDSAVYLCASSLAWETSGADTQYFGPGTRLTVL.